This T cell receptor (beta chain) was profiled in a study of T cells of healthy individuals. The V gene lost 3 bases and the J gene lost 7 bases, with 19 bases spanning the gap. Germline loops: CDR1 LNHDA, CDR2 SQIVND (reference sequence). The CDR3 has 15 amino acids. In its sample, this clonotype was seen a few times. TCRdb re-derived calls from the 5' RACE reads in MiXCR, one entry per CDR3 protein. The sample has more than 60,000 distinct CDR3 sequences, roughly 15% seen once; the top ten hold approximately 4.8%. The chain links TRBV19 to TRBJ2-7; possibly TRBD1 for D (6 bases). The receptor's source is a human donor in good health. In nucleotides, the CDR3 is TGTGCCAGTAGTATTTCAGGGGCCGGTTCGGGGGAGCAGTACTTC. As protein: CASSISGAGSGEQYF.